These 27 T cell receptor beta chains share one sample of origin, sequenced in a study of radiation and T cells in renal cell carcinoma. Time point of the sample: baseline pretreatment blood. The treatment denotes: 15 Gy SBRT to primary tumor, nephrectomy 4 weeks later. TCRdb's copy holds only in-frame clones and misses some; the assay was immunoSEQ multiplex PCR. The sample carries over 85,000 clones, 65% to 85% recorded once. This specimen was blood, taken from a patient whose treatment included radiotherapy and nephrectomy. The receptors originated from a man between 60 and 75 years old with renal cell carcinoma.

J is TRBJ2-3 and V is TRBV6-5; 9 bases line up with TRBD1. Germline trimming cut 6 bases from V and 6 bases from J; bases unmatched to any gene: 7. The CDR3 length is 14 residues. Germline V CDR1 and CDR2: MNHEY, SVGAGI. The CDR3: CASSPGQGTDTQYF. The CDR3 DNA is TGTGCCAGCAGCCCCGGACAGGGGACGGATACGCAGTATTTT.

This clone was seen a handful of times. This chain uses TRBV5-3 with TRBJ2-4, with TRBD2 matching 15 bases. TRBV5-3 is placed among ORFs of uncertain function. The CDR3 is 21 residues long. V was clipped by 1 base and J by 0 bases; unmatched bases: 11. CDR3 residues: CARSLMPRTSGRELAKNIQYF. The CDR3 DNA follows: TGTGCCAGAAGCTTGATGCCGCGGACTAGCGGGAGGGAACTAGCCAAAAACATTCAGTACTTC.

The chain joins TRBV19 to TRBJ2-5; 7 bases line up with TRBD2. V lost 1 base, J lost 5 bases, and 10 bases stayed unmatched. Germline CDR1 and CDR2: LNHDA and SQIVND (reference sequence). This CDR3 comprises 16 residues. CDR3 loop: CASSIVRTGGGETQYF. CDR3 nucleotide sequence: TGTGCCAGTAGTATAGTGAGGACGGGGGGAGGCGAGACCCAGTACTTC.

The chain has TRBV29-1 and TRBJ2-7; the match to TRBD2 covers 8 bases. Per germline, CDR1 SQVTM and CDR2 ANQGSEA. The V and J ends lost 6 bases and 0 bases, in that order; junction bases with no gene match: 10. This CDR3 is built from 15 residues. The CDR3 nucleotides are TGCAGCGTGTTGGTAGCGGGAATCTACTCCTACGAGCAGTACTTC. It specifies CSVLVAGIYSYEQYF.

This clone was detected only a few times. The J gene is TRBJ2-1, the V gene TRBV5-4; 9 bases are a match to TRBD2. Germline lookup yields CDR1 SGHNT and CDR2 YYREEE (reference sequence). J lost 15 bases, V lost 0 bases, and 7 bases had no gene match. The CDR3 spans 13 residues. DNA for the CDR3: TGTGCCAGCAGCTTGGGTTCCGGGACTAGCCTGTTCTTC. The encoded protein is CASSLGSGTSLFF.

The chain joins TRBV4-2 to TRBJ1-1, with TRBD1 as a possible D gene (6 bases). CDR1 and CDR2 (germline): LGHNA, YNFKEQ. The V and J ends lost 3 bases and 0 bases respectively, with 17 bases between them. This CDR3 comprises 17 residues. In nucleotides, the CDR3 is TGTGCCAGCAGCCAGAAAATCGACAGGCGGTTGAACACTGAAGCTTTCTTT. Protein sequence: CASSQKIDRRLNTEAFF.

This clone was detected only a few times. This chain links TRBV5-1 with TRBJ2-2; TRBD2 might be the D (5 bases). Germline loops: CDR1 SGHRS, CDR2 YFSETQ. V lost 5 bases and J 0 bases, leaving 8 bases between the germline ends. The CDR3 spans 14 residues. CDR3 region: CASRPGTNTGELFF. The DNA of the CDR3 is TGCGCCAGCAGACCGGGGACGAACACCGGGGAGCTGTTTTTT.

The chain employs TRBV5-1 and TRBJ1-3; D remains unclear. Trimming shortened V by 0 bases and J by 3 bases, and 13 bases separated the two germline ends. The CDR3 is 16 amino acids. Germline assignment: CDR1 SGHRS and CDR2 YFSETQ. The DNA of the CDR3 is TGCGCCAGCAGCTTGGGGGCGGCCTTCAGTGGAAACACCATATATTTT. This encodes CASSLGAAFSGNTIYF.

The chain links TRBV28 to TRBJ2-3; D possibly matches TRBD1 or TRBD2 (7 bases each). Trimming removed 5 bases from V and 3 bases from J, with 21 bases in between. The length of the CDR3 is 17 residues. Germline CDR1 reads MDHEN; CDR2 reads SYDVKM. The CDR3 DNA follows: TGTGCCAGCAGTCCCCTCTCCTTCAGGGGGGGGACAGATACGCAGTATTTT. As protein: CASSPLSFRGGTDTQYF. The whole variable domain, remainder taken from reference TRBV28 and TRBJ2-3, is DVKVTQSSRYLVKRTGEKVFLECVQDMDHENMFWYRQDPGLGLRLIYFSYDVKMKEKGDIPEGYSVSREKKERFSLILESASTNQTSMYLCASSPLSFRGGTDTQYFGPGTRLTVL.

The chain uses TRBV12-5 and TRBJ2-5; TRBD1 agrees at 11 bases. The CDR3 has 18 residues. Per the germline V gene, CDR1 is LGHNT and CDR2 is FRNRAP. The trim removed 5 bases at V and 5 bases at J, leaving 16 bases unmatched. The CDR3 coding sequence is TGTGCTAGTGGTCCCCGGACAGGGGGCAAAGTAGTTAAGGAGACCCAGTACTTC. Protein product: CASGPRTGGKVVKETQYF.

The J gene is TRBJ2-2, the V gene TRBV7-8; perhaps TRBD2 as D (6 bases). Per germline, CDR1 SGHVS and CDR2 FQNEAQ. Trimming cost V 1 base and J 6 bases, with 21 bases left between them. CDR3 length: 18 residues. The CDR3 DNA is TGTGCCAGCAGCTTAGGGCGACCGGGTAGCGGTGGACCCGGGGAGCTGTTTTTT. This codes for CASSLGRPGSGGPGELFF.

In its sample, this clone was seen a few times. V usage is TRBV28 and J usage is TRBJ1-1; no firm D call. The V end was cut by 3 bases, the J end by 1 base, with 6 bases between. CDR3 length: 13 residues. The germline CDR1 and CDR2 sequences are MDHEN and SYDVKM. CDR3 bases: TGTGCCAGCAGTTTCAGCGGGAACACTGAAGCTTTCTTT. It yields the protein CASSFSGNTEAFF. Full variable domain (remainder filled in from reference TRBV28 and TRBJ1-1): DVKVTQSSRYLVKRTGEKVFLECVQDMDHENMFWYRQDPGLGLRLIYFSYDVKMKEKGDIPEGYSVSREKKERFSLILESASTNQTSMYLCASSFSGNTEAFFGQGTRLTVV.

V and J are TRBV9 and TRBJ1-5, with 7 bases that match TRBD1. The V gene's germline CDR1 is SGDLS and CDR2 YYNGEE. After removal of 7 bases from V and 0 bases from J, the junction contained 1 base not matched to a gene. The CDR3 consists of 13 residues. The CDR3 region is CASPGGSNQPQHF. CDR3 nucleotides: TGTGCCAGCCCAGGGGGTAGCAATCAGCCCCAGCATTTT.

V gene TRBV6-1 combines with J gene TRBJ2-1, with TRBD2 matching over 15 bases. CDR1 is MNHNS and CDR2 is SASEGT in the germline V gene. The CDR3 sequence is 17 residues long. After removal of 0 bases from V and 4 bases from J, the junction contained 1 base not matched to a gene. The CDR3 nucleotides are TGTGCCAGCAGTGAAGCGGGACTAGCGGGAGGTTACAATGAGCAGTTCTTC. Its translation: CASSEAGLAGGYNEQFF.

This sequence joins TRBV29-1 and TRBJ2-5; 10 nucleotides agree with TRBD1. The germline CDR1 and CDR2 sequences are SQVTM and ANQGSEA. V lost 7 bases, J lost 6 bases, and 11 bases stayed unmatched. The CDR3 consists of 14 residues. In DNA, the CDR3 is TGCAGCGCGGGGACAGGGGCACCAGGGAAGACCCAGTACTTC. It encodes CSAGTGAPGKTQYF.

The chain employs TRBV28 and TRBJ1-3; possibly TRBD1 for D (5 bases). The V end lost 5 bases, the J end lost 6 bases, and 20 bases lay between the germline ends. The CDR3 spans 16 residues. Germline lookup yields CDR1 MDHEN and CDR2 SYDVKM. CDR3 DNA: TGTGCCAGCAGTAACCCGCGAGCGGGGGTGGAAAACACCATATATTTT. This encodes CASSNPRAGVENTIYF. The full variable domain, with the rest looked up from reference TRBV28 and TRBJ1-3, is DVKVTQSSRYLVKRTGEKVFLECVQDMDHENMFWYRQDPGLGLRLIYFSYDVKMKEKGDIPEGYSVSREKKERFSLILESASTNQTSMYLCASSNPRAGVENTIYFGEGSWLTVV.

The chain employs TRBV11-2 and TRBJ2-5; TRBD1 matches 9 bases. The CDR3 sequence is 15 residues long. In germline, CDR1 is SGHAT, CDR2 FQNNGV. After removal of 5 bases from V and 5 bases from J, the junction contained 9 bases not matched to a gene. CDR3 region: CASSPAGTGYETQYF. In nucleotides, the CDR3 is TGTGCCAGCAGCCCAGCCGGGACAGGGTACGAGACCCAGTACTTC.

V usage is TRBV5-1 and J usage is TRBJ1-5, with a possible D match to TRBD1 (5 bases). There are 13 residues in the CDR3. The V end lost 4 bases, the J end lost 11 bases, and 16 bases lay between the germline ends. CDR1 and CDR2 (germline): SGHRS, YFSETQ. DNA for the CDR3: TGCGCCAGCAGCGAGGGACTGTCGTCAGCCCAGCATTTT. Translated, it gives CASSEGLSSAQHF.

The rearrangement joins TRBV28 to TRBJ2-7; 7 nucleotides align to TRBD1. The junction had 8 bases not matched to a gene; V was cut back by 6 bases and J by 6 bases. This CDR3 spans 13 amino acids. Germline CDR1 reads MDHEN; CDR2 reads SYDVKM. The CDR3 region has the DNA TGTGCCAGCAGGGAACAGGGGATGGGCGAGCAGTACTTC. It translates to CASREQGMGEQYF.

This chain uses TRBV13 with TRBJ2-3; D unclear. In germline, CDR1 is PRHDT, CDR2 FYEKMQ (reference sequence). V lost 2 bases and J lost 6, with 3 bases in between. CDR3 length: 11 amino acids. CDR3 region: CASSLKDTQYF. CDR3 bases: TGTGCCAGCAGCTTAAAGGATACGCAGTATTTT.

The chain couples TRBV10-1 to TRBJ2-7, with unresolved D. Germline values: CDR1 WNHNN, CDR2 SYGVQD (reference sequence). The CDR3 spans 11 residues. V lost 4 bases and J 2 bases, leaving 3 bases between the germline ends. CDR3 in DNA: TGCGCCAGCAGTGGGACCTACGAGCAGTACTTC. Translating it yields CASSGTYEQYF.

This clone appeared a single time. This chain connects TRBV12-5 to TRBJ1-1; no clear D gene. V was cut by 1 base and J by 6 bases, with 3 bases left in between. The CDR3 totals 11 residues. Germline CDR1 and CDR2: LGHNT and FRNRAP. CDR3 DNA sequence: TGTGCTAGTGGTTTGGGGGCTGAAGCTTTCTTT. Translation gives CASGLGAEAFF.

The rearrangement uses TRBV5-6 and TRBJ1-3; 7 bases agree with TRBD1. The CDR3 sequence is 18 residues long. V gave up 0 bases and J gave up 0 bases; unmatched junction bases: 9. CDR1 and CDR2 (germline): SGHDT, YYEEEE. CDR3 sequence: CASSLVPGTADSGNTIYF. CDR3 DNA sequence: TGTGCCAGCAGCTTGGTTCCCGGGACAGCTGACTCTGGAAACACCATATATTTT. The whole variable domain, filled in from reference TRBV5-6 and TRBJ1-3, reads DAGVTQSPTHLIKTRGQQVTLRCSPKSGHDTVSWYQQALGQGPQFIFQYYEEEERQRGNFPDRFSGHQFPNYSSELNVNALLLGDSALYLCASSLVPGTADSGNTIYFGEGSWLTVV.

The gene calls are TRBV11-2 and TRBJ2-3; 8 bases line up with TRBD1. The ends lost 1 base at V and 2 bases at J; junction bases unmatched: 8. The CDR3 totals 17 residues. Germline assignment: CDR1 SGHAT and CDR2 FQNNGV. The CDR3 DNA is TGTGCCAGCAGCTTAGGCCTGGGACAGGCCTCCACAGATACGCAGTATTTT. Its protein product is CASSLGLGQASTDTQYF. The entire variable domain, with the rest obtained from reference TRBV11-2 and TRBJ2-3, is as follows: EAGVAQSPRYKIIEKRQSVAFWCNPISGHATLYWYQQILGQGPKLLIQFQNNGVVDDSQLPKDRFSAERLKGVDSTLKIQPAKLEDSAVYLCASSLGLGQASTDTQYFGPGTRLTVL.

The chain carries TRBV28 and TRBJ1-2, with D perhaps TRBD1 (5 bases). Trimming took 3 bases from V and 4 from J, leaving 15 bases between them. The CDR3 totals 15 residues. Germline CDR1 MDHEN, CDR2 SYDVKM. As DNA, the CDR3 is TGTGCCAGCAGTTTCGGGACCCCCTTAGCCTATGGCTACACCTTC. It yields the protein CASSFGTPLAYGYTF.

The chain links TRBV9 to TRBJ2-1, with 8 bases identical to TRBD2. CDR1 is SGDLS, CDR2 YYNGEE, per germline. This CDR3 is 19 amino acids long. Trimming cost V 0 bases and J 0 bases; bases outside gene matches: 11. The CDR3 bases are TGTGCCAGCAGCGTAGGCGATAGCGGGAATCCCTTCTCCTACAATGAGCAGTTCTTC. Translating it yields CASSVGDSGNPFSYNEQFF.

The chain joins TRBV10-2 to TRBJ2-7, with D possibly being TRBD1 (6 bases). Germline loops: CDR1 WSHSY, CDR2 SAAADI. The CDR3 is made up of 12 amino acids. The V end was cut by 5 bases, the J end by 4 bases, with 9 bases between. DNA of the CDR3: TGCGCCAGCAGTCAAGGGGGTTACGAGCAGTACTTC. This translates into CASSQGGYEQYF.